The 31 T cell receptor beta chains listed next were all sequenced from one sample in a study of blood T cells in healthy people across ages. Combining a sample-barcoded 5' primer with a J-beta primer mix, a second PCR ran for about 7 to 12 cycles. TCRdb used MiXCR to reprocess the 5' RACE reads, holding one entry per CDR3 protein. The table has more than 1,000,000 distinct CDR3 sequences, under 30% seen once. These data are also associated with another study on T cells of mothers and their children.

What was sequenced was blood. These receptors originate from a girl aged 2-10 years in good health.

This clonotype was found a few times. The V and J genes are TRBV5-6 and TRBJ2-3; 9 nucleotides agree with TRBD2. The CDR3 is made up of 15 amino acids. Germline V CDR1 and CDR2: SGHDT, YYEEEE. V gave up 2 bases and J gave up 3 bases; unmatched junction bases: 4. DNA for the CDR3: TGTGCCAGCAGCTTAAGCGGGGGGTTAACAGATACGCAGTATTTT. The encoded protein is CASSLSGGLTDTQYF.

This chain connects TRBV20-1 to TRBJ2-3; D may be TRBD1 or TRBD2 (5 bases each). Trimming removed 8 bases at V and 4 bases at J, with 10 bases between. Germline V lookup: CDR1 DFQATT, CDR2 SNEGSKA (reference sequence). This CDR3 spans 11 amino acids. The DNA of the CDR3 is TGCAGTACCCGGGGCCCAGATACGCAGTATTTT. It encodes CSTRGPDTQYF.

The V and J genes are TRBV20-1 and TRBJ2-3; D is ambiguous. V lost 4 bases, J lost 11 bases, and 13 bases lay in between. Germline V CDR1 and CDR2: DFQATT, SNEGSKA (reference sequence). The CDR3 runs to 11 residues. For the CDR3, the DNA is TGCAGTGCTACCCCCTCCCTAGGGCAGTATTTT. Protein: CSATPSLGQYF.

The chain uses TRBV27 and TRBJ2-4; 7 nucleotides line up with TRBD1. Germline CDR1 and CDR2: MNHEY and SMNVEV (reference sequence). CDR3 length: 13 residues. V was pared by 5 bases and J by 8 bases, with 6 bases of the junction left unmatched. The CDR3 here is CASSNDRVHIQYF. CDR3 nucleotide sequence: TGTGCCAGCAGTAACGACAGGGTGCACATTCAGTACTTC.

This chain links TRBV7-9 with TRBJ1-1, with 8 bases lining up with TRBD1. Germline-derived CDR1 and CDR2 are SEHNR and FQNEAQ (reference sequence). CDR3 length equals 17 residues. V lost 5 bases and J lost 1; bases outside the gene matches: 12. The CDR3 sequence: CASSEKMRGTGNTEAFF. The CDR3 coding sequence is TGTGCCAGCAGCGAAAAAATGAGGGGGACAGGGAACACTGAAGCTTTCTTT.

Concerning this clonotype itself: Sequence at one end of the junction differs from germline and may be a read error. The rearrangement links TRBV12-3 or TRBV12-4 to TRBJ2-3; D call uncertain. The CDR3 totals 13 residues. CDR3 bases: TGTGCCAGCAGTTTTATGGGCACAGATACGGAGTATTTT. Translating gives CASSFMGTDTEYF.

The sample holds a few counts of this clonotype. In this CDR3 the conserved last residue, phenylalanine or tryptophan, is missing, so a read error is likely. CDR3 DNA sequence: TGTGCCAGCAGCTTAATTCGCTTAGAAAACATTCAGTACCTC. Residues: CASSLIRLENIQYL. This sequence joins TRBV7-2 and TRBJ2-4, with D uncertain. The CDR3 runs to 14 residues. The V gene's germline CDR1 is SGHTA and CDR2 FQGNSA. V dropped 2 bases and J dropped 5 bases, with 10 bases sitting between them.

This clonotype was detected only a few times. The V gene is TRBV20-1, the J gene TRBJ2-3, with TRBD2 matching 9 bases. Germline V lookup: CDR1 DFQATT, CDR2 SNEGSKA (reference sequence). With 2 bases clipped from V and 7 bases from J, the junction kept 4 bases outside the gene matches. The CDR3 is 13 amino acids. CDR3 region: CSARLAGRNTQYF. The CDR3 nucleotides read TGCAGTGCTAGACTAGCGGGACGGAATACGCAGTATTTT.

This clonotype was seen a few times. The CDR3 loop reads CASSLDRVNEKLFF. The CDR3 nucleotides are TGTGCCAGCAGTTTGGACAGGGTAAATGAAAAACTGTTTTTT. This chain uses TRBV12-3 or TRBV12-4 with TRBJ1-4, with TRBD1 matching 8 bases. The CDR3 covers 14 residues. Trimming cost V 3 bases and J 5 bases; bases outside gene matches: 2.

The chain links TRBV20-1 to TRBJ2-7, with D unresolved. The ends were cut back, 6 bases at V and 3 bases at J, with 15 bases in the middle. Per germline, CDR1 DFQATT and CDR2 SNEGSKA (reference sequence). The CDR3 loop spans 13 amino acids. CDR3 coding DNA: TGCAGTGCCAACACCCTTCCGAACTACGAGCAGTACTTC. Translating it yields CSANTLPNYEQYF.

This clonotype was detected a few times. The chain combines TRBV4-2 with TRBJ2-1, with no clear D. The CDR3 spans 19 residues. CDR1 and CDR2 (germline): LGHNA, YNFKEQ. Trimming left V 4 bases short and J 2 bases short, with 24 bases between. CDR3 nucleotides: TGTGCCAGCAGCCCTAACCTCCGGGTAACTCAAATAACCTACAATGAGCAGTTCTTC. It yields the protein CASSPNLRVTQITYNEQFF.

This clonotype was detected a few times. The chain combines TRBV7-9 with TRBJ2-7; D not certain. The CDR3 sequence is 11 residues long. Germline V gene data show CDR1 as SEHNR and CDR2 as FQNEAQ (reference sequence). Deletions cut 4 bases from V and 12 bases from J, with 13 bases between. The CDR3 bases are TGTGCCAGCAGCTCTGACCGGTTCGTGTACTTC. It is translated as CASSSDRFVYF.

The rearrangement links TRBV4-1 to TRBJ1-1; the D gene is possibly TRBD1 (5 bases). Trimming shortened V by 4 bases and J by 6 bases, and 15 bases separated the two germline ends. CDR1 and CDR2 (germline): MGHRA, YSYEKL. The CDR3 is 14 residues long. The chain's CDR3 is CASSLSEPGPEAFF. The CDR3, as DNA: TGCGCCAGCAGCCTATCGGAGCCGGGGCCTGAAGCTTTCTTT.

This clonotype was seen only a few times. The chain is built from TRBV3-1 and TRBJ1-2, with TRBD1 matching over 7 bases. The CDR3 spans 15 residues. V lost 4 bases to trimming and J lost 4 bases; unmatched junction nucleotides: 9. The V gene's germline CDR1 is LGHDT and CDR2 YNNKEL (reference sequence). The CDR3 nucleotides read TGTGCCAGCAGCCTATCGGGGAGGGGGCTCTATGGCTACACCTTC. This gives the protein CASSLSGRGLYGYTF.

The chain combines TRBV6-5 with TRBJ2-5, with 7 bases aligning to TRBD2. This CDR3 has 16 amino acids. Germline V lookup: CDR1 MNHEY, CDR2 SVGAGI. J gave up 1 base and V 6 bases, and 11 bases lay outside the gene matches. The CDR3 here is CASSPWEGVTQETQYF. CDR3 DNA: TGTGCCAGCAGCCCTTGGGAGGGAGTGACCCAAGAGACCCAGTACTTC.

V usage is TRBV6-2 or TRBV6-3 and J usage is TRBJ2-1, with D perhaps TRBD1 (6 bases). The CDR3 is made up of 15 amino acids. The germline gives CDR1 MNHEY, CDR2 SVGEGT. V was clipped by 6 bases and J by 9 bases, with 21 bases between them. CDR3 nucleotide sequence: TGTGCCAGCAGGACACAGGGTCGAATCGTCAGTGAGCAGTTCTTC. This codes for CASRTQGRIVSEQFF.

About this clonotype: A read error may produce the germline difference seen at one junction end. The chain is built from TRBV12-3 or TRBV12-4 and TRBJ2-5; perhaps TRBD1 as D (5 bases). The length of the CDR3 is 13 residues. The CDR3 loop is CASRLGALETQYF. The CDR3 DNA is TGTGCCAGCAGGTTAGGGGCTTTAGAGACCCAGTACTTC.

The V call is TRBV20-1, the J call TRBJ1-4, with 7 bases aligning to TRBD1. The CDR3 loop spans 15 amino acids. Germline CDR1 DFQATT, CDR2 SNEGSKA (reference sequence). V lost 6 bases to trimming and J lost 2 bases; unmatched junction nucleotides: 9. The CDR3 protein is CSAPQGGQTNEKLFF. The DNA of the CDR3 is TGCAGTGCGCCCCAGGGGGGGCAGACTAATGAAAAACTGTTTTTT.

This clonotype was seen a few times. The V gene is TRBV20-1, the J gene TRBJ2-7; 8 nucleotides align to TRBD2. J lost 2 bases, V lost 1 base, and 19 bases had no gene match. The CDR3 has 19 residues. Germline values: CDR1 DFQATT, CDR2 SNEGSKA (reference sequence). The CDR3 region is CSARADPVELAELTYEQYF. The CDR3 region has the DNA TGCAGTGCTAGAGCCGACCCCGTTGAACTAGCGGAGTTAACCTACGAGCAGTACTTC.

The chain recombines TRBV11-2 with TRBJ2-1, with TRBD2 identical over 14 bases. J lost 0 bases, V lost 4 bases, and 2 bases had no gene match. Germline CDR1 reads SGHAT; CDR2 reads FQNNGV. The CDR3 is made up of 17 amino acids. CDR3 DNA sequence: TGTGCCAGCAGCTCCGGGACTAGCGGGAGCTCCTACAATGAGCAGTTCTTC. Its protein is CASSSGTSGSSYNEQFF.

The chain carries TRBV29-1 and TRBJ2-3, with 9 bases identical to TRBD1. The CDR3 spans 16 residues. CDR1 SQVTM and CDR2 ANQGSEA come from the germline V gene. The trim removed 1 base at V and 3 bases at J, leaving 8 bases unmatched. Here the CDR3 reads CSVEGGQGRVTDTQYF. The CDR3 nucleotides are TGCAGCGTTGAAGGGGGACAGGGTAGGGTTACAGATACGCAGTATTTT.

The V call is TRBV11-3, the J call TRBJ1-1; D is undetermined. The CDR3 runs to 14 residues. V was pared by 3 bases and J by 2 bases, with 10 bases between. The germline V gene has CDR1 SGHNT and CDR2 YENEEA. In nucleotides, the CDR3 is TGTGCCAGCAGCTTGTCGACATTTAACACTGAAGCTTTCTTT. Its protein is CASSLSTFNTEAFF.

The chain recombines TRBV7-9 with TRBJ1-1; D may be TRBD1 (6 bases). The CDR3 extends over 15 amino acids. The V end was cut by 5 bases, the J end by 1 base, with 14 bases between. The V gene's germline CDR1 is SEHNR and CDR2 FQNEAQ (reference sequence). The CDR3 reads CASSGRGPQNTEAFF. In nucleotides, the CDR3 is TGTGCCAGCAGCGGACGGGGGCCGCAGAACACTGAAGCTTTCTTT.

The gene calls are TRBV6-6 and TRBJ2-4, with D possibly TRBD1 on 6 matching bases. Per the germline V gene, CDR1 is MNHNY and CDR2 is SVGAGI (reference sequence). V was clipped by 5 bases and J by 8 bases, with 13 bases between them. The CDR3 runs to 13 residues. The CDR3 region is CASSELDRDIQYF. The CDR3 nucleotides read TGTGCCAGCAGTGAGCTGGACAGAGACATTCAGTACTTC.

This clonotype was seen at least ten times. V usage is TRBV6-2 or TRBV6-3 and J usage is TRBJ2-3; D remains unclear. Germline CDR1 is MNHEY and CDR2 is SVGEGT. Between the trimmed V and J ends, which lost 7 bases and 7 bases, there was a span of 15 bases. The CDR3 is 13 residues long. The CDR3 coding sequence is TGTGCCAGCACGCAAATTCAAGGGCATACGCAGTATTTT. Encoded protein: CASTQIQGHTQYF.

V usage is TRBV9 and J usage is TRBJ2-5, with D tentatively TRBD1 or TRBD2 (6 bases each). Gene TRBJ2-1 matches the end of the DNA better, so the J call may be wrong. The CDR3 sequence is 14 residues long. The germline V gene encodes CDR1 SGDLS and CDR2 YYNGEE. CDR3 in DNA: TGTGCCAGCAGCACCAATCGAGGCGGGACAGAGCAGTTCTTC. Translated: CASSTNRGGTEQFF.

The chain has TRBV6-2 or TRBV6-3 and TRBJ2-7; a possible D gene is TRBD1 (6 bases). V shed 9 bases and J shed 6 bases, with 18 bases lying between them. The CDR3 has 13 residues. From germline, CDR1 is MNHEY and CDR2 SVGEGT. The CDR3 protein is CASYDRPPGEQYF. CDR3 in DNA: TGTGCCAGTTACGACAGGCCACCAGGCGAGCAGTACTTC.

In this sample, this clonotype turned up many times. This chain joins TRBV12-3 or TRBV12-4 and TRBJ2-5; D might be TRBD1 (6 bases). This CDR3 is 13 amino acids long. Trimming pared 6 bases from V and 11 bases from J, leaving 19 bases between. The CDR3 DNA reads as TGTGCCAGCAGCGTATACAGGGTTGGGGAGCAGTACTTC. Encoded protein: CASSVYRVGEQYF.

This chain uses TRBV11-1 with TRBJ2-1; TRBD2 is a possible D gene (6 bases). CDR1 and CDR2 (germline): SGHAT, FQDESV (reference sequence). Deletions cut 5 bases from V and 1 base from J, with 15 bases between. This CDR3 contains 16 residues. CDR3 coding DNA: TGTGCCAGCAGCCAATCCGGGAGAGGATCCTACAATGAGCAGTTCTTC. Translated: CASSQSGRGSYNEQFF.

This clonotype was seen just once. One end of the junction varies from germline; a read error may be responsible. The rearrangement links TRBV19 to TRBJ1-2; the D is unclear. Germline values: CDR1 LNHDA, CDR2 SQIVND (reference sequence). The CDR3 has 15 residues. CDR3 residues: CASSTRHSSNYGYTF. The CDR3 nucleotides read TGTGCCAGCAGTACGCGGCACTCGTCTAACTATGGCTACACCTTC.

The rearrangement joins TRBV28 to TRBJ2-2, with TRBD2 as a possible D gene (5 bases). The germline V gene encodes CDR1 MDHEN and CDR2 SYDVKM. The CDR3 has 13 amino acids. Trimming shortened V by 8 bases and J by 6 bases, and 13 bases separated the two germline ends. The CDR3 loop reads CASGLEGAGELFF. The DNA of the CDR3 is TGTGCCAGCGGGCTTGAGGGCGCCGGGGAGCTGTTTTTT.